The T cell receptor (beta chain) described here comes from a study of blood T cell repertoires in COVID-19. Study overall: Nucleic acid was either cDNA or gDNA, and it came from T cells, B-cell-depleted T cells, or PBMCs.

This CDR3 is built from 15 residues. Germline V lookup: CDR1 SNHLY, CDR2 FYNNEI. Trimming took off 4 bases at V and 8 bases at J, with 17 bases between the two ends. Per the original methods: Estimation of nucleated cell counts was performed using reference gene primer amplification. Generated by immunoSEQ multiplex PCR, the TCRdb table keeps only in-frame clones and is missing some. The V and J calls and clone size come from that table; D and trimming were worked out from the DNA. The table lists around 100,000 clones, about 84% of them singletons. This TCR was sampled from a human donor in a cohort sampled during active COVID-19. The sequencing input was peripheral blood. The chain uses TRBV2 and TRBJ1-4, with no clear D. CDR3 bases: TGTGCCAGCAGTGGGGTCCCGGGAGGGTACGAAAAACTGTTTTTT. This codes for CASSGVPGGYEKLFF.